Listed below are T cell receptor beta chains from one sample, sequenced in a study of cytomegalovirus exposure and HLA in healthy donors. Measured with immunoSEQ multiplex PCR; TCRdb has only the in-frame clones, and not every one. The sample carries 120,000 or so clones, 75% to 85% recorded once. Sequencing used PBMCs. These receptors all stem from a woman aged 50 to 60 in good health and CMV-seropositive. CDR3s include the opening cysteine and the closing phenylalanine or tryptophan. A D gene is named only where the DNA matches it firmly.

CDR3 protein: CASSIGLAGNTGELFF; CDR3 DNA: TGTGCCAGTAGTATAGGCCTAGCGGGGAACACCGGGGAGCTGTTTTTT; D gene: TRBD2; V gene: TRBV19; J gene: TRBJ2-2
CDR3 protein: CASSDAGGLSYEQYF; CDR3 DNA: TGTGCCAGCAGTGACGCCGGGGGGCTAAGCTACGAGCAGTACTTC; D gene: NA; V gene: TRBV2; J gene: TRBJ2-7
CDR3 protein: CASSFSGVVDTQYF; CDR3 DNA: TGTGCCAGCAGCTTCAGCGGGGTGGTAGATACGCAGTATTTT; D gene: TRBD2; V gene: TRBV7-2; J gene: TRBJ2-3
CDR3 protein: CATPEGASNTDTQYF; CDR3 DNA: TGTGCCACCCCGGAAGGGGCCTCAAACACAGATACGCAGTATTTT; D gene: NA; V gene: TRBV7-3; J gene: TRBJ2-3
CDR3 protein: CAPGGSHRYEQYF; CDR3 DNA: TGTGCCCCGGGAGGCTCCCATCGGTACGAGCAGTACTTC; D gene: TRBD2; V gene: TRBV27; J gene: TRBJ2-7
CDR3 protein: CASRRTRGQGAIGYTF; CDR3 DNA: TGTGCCAGCAGAAGAACCCGCGGGCAGGGGGCGATTGGCTACACCTTC; D gene: TRBD1; V gene: TRBV27; J gene: TRBJ1-2
CDR3 protein: CASRAAGVSSYEQYF; CDR3 DNA: TGTGCCAGTAGGGCCGCAGGGGTTAGCTCCTACGAGCAGTACTTC; D gene: NA; V gene: TRBV19; J gene: TRBJ2-7
CDR3 protein: CASSPSTGNDRTQYF; CDR3 DNA: TGTGCCAGCAGCCCATCCACAGGGAATGATAGGACCCAGTACTTC; D gene: NA; V gene: TRBV5-6; J gene: TRBJ2-5
CDR3 protein: CSVGTGWNTEAFF; CDR3 DNA: TGCAGCGTGGGGACAGGGTGGAACACTGAAGCTTTCTTT; D gene: TRBD1; V gene: TRBV29-1; J gene: TRBJ1-1
CDR3 protein: CASSIIRGLYNEQFF; CDR3 DNA: TGTGCCAGTAGTATAATCAGGGGGCTTTACAATGAGCAGTTCTTC; D gene: TRBD1; V gene: TRBV19; J gene: TRBJ2-1
CDR3 protein: CASRSGHLNTEAFF; CDR3 DNA: TGTGCCAGCAGATCGGGACATCTGAACACTGAAGCTTTCTTT; D gene: NA; V gene: TRBV6-1; J gene: TRBJ1-1
CDR3 protein: CASRLRGPYNEQFF; CDR3 DNA: TGCGCCAGCAGGTTAAGGGGGCCCTACAATGAGCAGTTCTTC; D gene: TRBD1; V gene: TRBV5-1; J gene: TRBJ2-1
CDR3 protein: CASSWTGSYSNQPQHF; CDR3 DNA: TGTGCCAGCAGCTGGACAGGGTCTTATAGCAATCAGCCCCAGCATTTT; D gene: TRBD1; V gene: TRBV5-4; J gene: TRBJ1-5
CDR3 protein: CASSHQIAGGSSSYNEQFF; CDR3 DNA: TGTGCCAGCAGCCACCAGATAGCGGGGGGGTCGAGCTCCTACAATGAGCAGTTCTTC; D gene: TRBD2; V gene: TRBV4-2; J gene: TRBJ2-1
CDR3 protein: CASSLVVHNEQFF; CDR3 DNA: TGTGCCAGCAGCTTAGTCGTCCACAATGAGCAGTTCTTC; D gene: NA; V gene: TRBV11-1; J gene: TRBJ2-1
CDR3 protein: CASSPGLAIPTTYNEQFF; CDR3 DNA: TGCGCCAGCAGCCCGGGACTAGCGATCCCCACTACCTACAATGAGCAGTTCTTC; D gene: TRBD2; V gene: TRBV4-1; J gene: TRBJ2-1
CDR3 protein: CASSRRTGDSGANVLTF; CDR3 DNA: TGCGCCAGCAGCCGCAGGACAGGGGACTCTGGGGCCAACGTCCTGACTTTC; D gene: TRBD1; V gene: TRBV4-3; J gene: TRBJ2-6
CDR3 protein: CAISDQGAVYTDTQYF; CDR3 DNA: TGTGCCATCAGTGATCAGGGGGCCGTGTACACAGATACGCAGTATTTT; D gene: TRBD1; V gene: TRBV10-3; J gene: TRBJ2-3
CDR3 protein: CASSLWGGQGNYGYTF; CDR3 DNA: TGTGCCAGCAGCTTATGGGGGGGACAGGGGAACTATGGCTACACCTTC; D gene: TRBD1; V gene: TRBV7-9; J gene: TRBJ1-2
CDR3 protein: CASSTRTGGWDQSPLHF; CDR3 DNA: TGTGCCAGCAGCACCAGGACAGGGGGATGGGATCAATCACCCCTCCACTTT; D gene: TRBD1; V gene: TRBV5-6; J gene: TRBJ1-6
CDR3 protein: CASTTSGFTYEQYF; CDR3 DNA: TGCGCCAGCACCACTAGCGGATTTACCTACGAGCAGTACTTC; D gene: TRBD2; V gene: TRBV5-1; J gene: TRBJ2-7
CDR3 protein: CASSLEGQGTLTYEQYF; CDR3 DNA: TGTGCCAGCAGCTTAGAGGGACAGGGGACCCTAACCTACGAGCAGTACTTC; D gene: TRBD1; V gene: TRBV7-2; J gene: TRBJ2-7